The 22 T cell receptor beta chains in this list originate from one sample, sequenced in a study of graft-versus-host responses after intestinal transplantation. Sequencing used immunoSEQ multiplex PCR; TCRdb keeps in-frame clones, though not all of them. This sample yields about 90,000 clones, of which over 80% are seen a single time; around 1.2% belongs to the top ten. These receptors lack a known antigen. Sequenced material: unstimulated CD8+ T cells sorted from spleen or lymph node cells, taken before transplant. These receptors came from a human donor who was the organ donor for an intestinal transplant.

The rearrangement links TRBV9 to TRBJ1-1; 9 bases match TRBD1. Germline V gives CDR1 SGDLS, CDR2 YYNGEE. The CDR3 length is 15 residues. The J segment lost 6 bases and the V segment lost 3 bases, leaving 9 bases of the junction unmatched. CDR3 nucleotide sequence: TGTGCCAGCAGCGATGGACAGGGGACGGGAGCTGAAGCTTTCTTT. It translates to CASSDGQGTGAEAFF.

This chain joins TRBV6-7 and TRBJ1-4; 11 bases agree with TRBD1. TRBV6-7 carries the ORF label, with uncertain function. The CDR3 spans 19 residues. The J segment lost 3 bases and the V segment lost 6 bases, leaving 15 bases of the junction unmatched. This chain's CDR3 is CASSTTGTGGVEANEKLFF. CDR3 nucleotides: TGTGCCAGCAGCACCACCGGGACAGGGGGAGTAGAGGCTAATGAAAAACTGTTTTTT.

The rearrangement uses TRBV28 and TRBJ1-1; D ambiguous. CDR1 and CDR2 (germline): MDHEN, SYDVKM. The CDR3 length is 15 residues. Trimming shortened V by 2 bases and J by 2 bases, and 12 bases separated the two germline ends. The CDR3 sequence: CASSLEEGLNTEAFF. Here the CDR3 DNA reads TGTGCCAGCAGTTTAGAGGAGGGTTTAAACACTGAAGCTTTCTTT.

The chain couples TRBV5-1 to TRBJ2-7; 9 bases line up with TRBD1. CDR1 and CDR2 from the germline V gene are SGHRS and YFSETQ. The V segment lost 4 bases and the J segment 6 bases; nucleotides outside the gene matches: 5. This CDR3 has 13 residues. The chain's CDR3 is CASSIGQGFEQYF. CDR3 nucleotide sequence: TGCGCCAGCAGCATCGGACAGGGGTTCGAGCAGTACTTC.

V gene TRBV18 combines with J gene TRBJ2-7; 10 positions agree with TRBD1. The V segment lost 5 bases and the J segment 2 bases; nucleotides outside the gene matches: 6. The CDR3 is 15 amino acids. Germline V lookup: CDR1 KGHSH, CDR2 LQKENI. The CDR3 DNA reads as TGTGCCAGCTCATCGCCGGGACAGGGGACCTACGAGCAGTACTTC. Residues: CASSSPGQGTYEQYF.

The rearrangement links TRBV18 to TRBJ1-1; unclear D gene. Germline V gene lookup returns CDR1 KGHSH and CDR2 LQKENI. Trimming removed 6 bases from V and 5 bases from J, with 16 bases in between. The CDR3 runs to 14 residues. CDR3 bases: TGTGCCAGCTCCCGAAAGGCAGGTTTGACTGAAGCTTTCTTT. Protein product: CASSRKAGLTEAFF.

The gene calls are TRBV7-6 and TRBJ2-1; 11 bases match TRBD2. The CDR3 extends over 18 amino acids. J lost 11 bases, V lost 5 bases, and 20 bases had no gene match. Germline V gives CDR1 SGHVS, CDR2 FNYEAQ. CDR3 bases: TGTGCCAGCAGCAAAAATAGGGCCCAACTAGCGGGAGACCATCAGCAGTTCTTC. Translation: CASSKNRAQLAGDHQQFF.

The chain links TRBV4-2 to TRBJ2-7; D is possibly TRBD1 (6 bases). Trimming shortened V by 2 bases and J by 0 bases, and 11 bases separated the two germline ends. The CDR3 spans 15 residues. Germline CDR1 reads LGHNA; CDR2 reads YNFKEQ. CDR3 loop: CASSQTTGYSYEQYF. The CDR3 coding sequence is TGTGCCAGCAGCCAAACGACAGGATACTCCTACGAGCAGTACTTC.

This chain joins TRBV6-5 and TRBJ2-5, with unresolved D. Germline V lookup: CDR1 MNHEY, CDR2 SVGAGI. Deletions cut 0 bases from V and 1 base from J, with 9 bases between. CDR3 length: 15 residues. CDR3 loop: CASSYSIAIQETQYF. The CDR3 nucleotides read TGTGCCAGCAGTTACTCGATTGCGATCCAAGAGACCCAGTACTTC.

The genes are TRBV10-1 and TRBJ1-1; D not resolved. The CDR3 loop spans 15 amino acids. Germline assignment: CDR1 WNHNN and CDR2 SYGVQD (reference sequence). The V end was cut by 7 bases, the J end by 1 base, with 16 bases between. The CDR3 DNA is TGCGCCAGCATATGTGGGAGACGCGGGAACACTGAAGCTTTCTTT. Its protein is CASICGRRGNTEAFF.

The rearrangement uses TRBV7-8 and TRBJ1-2; no reliable D call. The germline CDR1 and CDR2 sequences are SGHVS and FQNEAQ. Trimming pared 5 bases from V and 8 bases from J, leaving 12 bases between. The CDR3 is made up of 12 amino acids. CDR3: CASSPSTSGYTF. The CDR3 bases are TGTGCCAGCAGCCCCTCGACAAGCGGCTACACCTTC. Supplemented by reference TRBV7-8 and TRBJ1-2, the full variable domain reads GAGVSQSPRYKVAKRGQDVALRCDPISGHVSLFWYQQALGQGPEFLTYFQNEAQLDKSGLPSDRFFAERPEGSVSTLKIQRTQQEDSAVYLCASSPSTSGYTFGSGTRLTVV.

The gene calls are TRBV4-3 and TRBJ1-1; D is ambiguous. The ends were cut back, 1 base at V and 6 bases at J, with 15 bases in the middle. This CDR3 contains 15 residues. Per germline, CDR1 LGHNA and CDR2 YSLEER. The CDR3, as DNA: TGCGCCAGCAGCCAAGGGGAGCGCGCCGGGGCTGAAGCTTTCTTT. Protein: CASSQGERAGAEAFF.

The chain couples TRBV30 to TRBJ2-6, with TRBD2 as a possible D gene (5 bases). Per the germline V gene, CDR1 is GTSNPN and CDR2 is SVGIG (reference sequence). Between the trimmed V and J ends, which lost 7 bases and 5 bases, there was a span of 9 bases. The CDR3 is 12 residues long. The CDR3: CALTDWANVLTF. The CDR3 DNA follows: TGTGCCTTGACGGACTGGGCCAACGTCCTGACTTTC.

The chain has TRBV6-5 and TRBJ2-1, with 8 bases matching TRBD2. The CDR3 extends over 13 amino acids. After removal of 9 bases from V and 8 bases from J, the junction contained 9 bases not matched to a gene. Germline V gene data show CDR1 as MNHEY and CDR2 as SVGAGI. Here the CDR3 reads CASTGTRSDEQFF. CDR3 nucleotides: TGTGCCAGTACCGGGACTAGGTCCGATGAGCAGTTCTTC.

The V gene is TRBV11-2, the J gene TRBJ2-7; D call uncertain. The CDR3 spans 13 residues. Germline V gives CDR1 SGHAT, CDR2 FQNNGV. V gave up 0 bases and J gave up 3 bases, with 6 bases separating them. This CDR3 reads CASSLEPVYEQYF. The CDR3 bases are TGTGCCAGCAGCTTAGAACCGGTCTACGAGCAGTACTTC.

V gene TRBV9 combines with J gene TRBJ2-2; 7 bases map to TRBD1. CDR1 and CDR2 from the germline V gene are SGDLS and YYNGEE. V dropped 3 bases and J dropped 6; count of bases not matched to a gene: 8. This CDR3 spans 15 amino acids. CDR3 DNA sequence: TGTGCCAGCAGCGCACCGCAGGGGGTAGCCGGGGAGCTGTTTTTT. It specifies CASSAPQGVAGELFF.

This chain uses TRBV4-1 with TRBJ2-7; 11 bases are a match to TRBD1. V dropped 4 bases and J dropped 3; count of bases not matched to a gene: 2. The CDR3 is 14 residues long. Germline loops: CDR1 MGHRA, CDR2 YSYEKL. The CDR3 DNA sequence: TGCGCCAGCAGCCCGGACAGGGGGCTCTACGAGCAGTACTTC. Residues: CASSPDRGLYEQYF.

The CDR3 DNA reads as TGCGCCAGCAGCCAAGGGAGCCTCCAGCAGTACTTC. Protein: CASSQGSLQQYF. This chain joins TRBV4-1 and TRBJ2-7; D ambiguous. Germline CDR1 reads MGHRA; CDR2 reads YSYEKL. CDR3 length: 12 amino acids. Trimming pared 1 base from V and 8 bases from J, leaving 9 bases between.

This clone was picked up one time. V gene TRBV27 combines with J gene TRBJ1-2; a weak D match, TRBD1 (6 bases). V was pared by 4 bases and J by 2 bases, with 11 bases between. Germline CDR1 reads MNHEY; CDR2 reads SMNVEV (reference sequence). The CDR3 runs to 14 residues. CDR3 sequence reads: CASSYAGENYGYTF. For the CDR3, the DNA is TGTGCCAGCAGTTATGCAGGGGAAAACTATGGCTACACCTTC.

The chain recombines TRBV9 with TRBJ1-1; 8 bases are shared with TRBD1. The V and J ends lost 0 bases and 7 bases, in that order; junction bases with no gene match: 5. The CDR3 runs 14 residues. In germline, CDR1 is SGDLS, CDR2 YYNGEE. Here the CDR3 DNA reads TGTGCCAGCAGCGTAGGACAGGGGCGTGATGAAGCTTTCTTT. Protein: CASSVGQGRDEAFF.

The V gene is TRBV6-5, the J gene TRBJ2-1; 13 bases map to TRBD2. J gave up 9 bases and V 2 bases, and 7 bases lay outside the gene matches. Germline CDR1 MNHEY, CDR2 SVGAGI. The CDR3 consists of 16 residues. CDR3 in DNA: TGTGCCAGCAGTTACGGGACTAGCGGGGTTGCTAGTGAGCAGTTCTTC. It is translated as CASSYGTSGVASEQFF.

V gene TRBV4-1 combines with J gene TRBJ1-1; perhaps TRBD1 as D (6 bases). The CDR3 sequence is 16 residues long. Germline V gives CDR1 MGHRA, CDR2 YSYEKL. Trimming left V 0 bases short and J 4 bases short, with 15 bases between. CDR3: CASSQELRGAGTEAFF. CDR3 coding DNA: TGCGCCAGCAGCCAAGAACTGCGGGGGGCCGGCACTGAAGCTTTCTTT.